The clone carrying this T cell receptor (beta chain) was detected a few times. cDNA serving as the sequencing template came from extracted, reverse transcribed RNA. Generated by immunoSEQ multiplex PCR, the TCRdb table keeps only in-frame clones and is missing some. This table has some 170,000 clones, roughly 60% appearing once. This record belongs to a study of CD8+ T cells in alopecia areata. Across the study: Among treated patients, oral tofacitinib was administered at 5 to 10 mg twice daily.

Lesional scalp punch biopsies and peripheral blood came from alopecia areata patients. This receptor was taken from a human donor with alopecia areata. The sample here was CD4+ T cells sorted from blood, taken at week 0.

The CDR3 loop is CASSLPREYTGELFF. CDR3 coding DNA: TGTGCCAGCAGCTTACCCCGGGAGTACACCGGGGAGCTGTTTTTT. The chain has TRBV11-1 and TRBJ2-2, with D perhaps matching TRBD2 (6 bases). The CDR3 loop spans 15 amino acids. Trimming took off 2 bases at V and 3 bases at J, with 10 bases between the two ends. The germline V gene encodes CDR1 SGHAT and CDR2 FQDESV (reference sequence).